This T cell receptor (beta chain) was sequenced in a study of cytomegalovirus exposure and HLA in healthy donors (dated by TCRdb to between 2016 and 2019). Study-wide context: According to an earlier analysis of 587 of the donors, about 179 million T cells yielded 90 million to 130 million unique TCR beta sequences and 276 Gb of sequence data. An early release covering over 500 HLA-typed donors comprised roughly 300 gigabases of sequencing data and around 80 million unique TCR sequences. Of the approximately 400 genotyped donors, 65% to 90% fell in the genetic ancestry cluster associated with self-reported Caucasian donors. The study aimed to test whether cataloging public T cell receptors could reveal signatures of past pathogen exposure. The study used immunosequencing to profile the T cell repertoires of approximately 640 subjects and linked those repertoires to cytomegalovirus serostatus. Along with the 666-subject first cohort, a separate validation cohort of over a hundred different subjects was used. High-throughput TCR immunosequencing, statistical association of individual TCRs with disease status, and machine learning were combined to predict cytomegalovirus infection status. A later analysis re-examined previously published TCR beta repertoires from more than 650 donors and added high-resolution HLA genotyping to investigate patterns of TCR occurrence. Rather than drawing on any new phenotypic data, the later analysis identified candidate immune exposures from TCR beta sequences and the way those sequences occurred across donors. To decide whether each TCR beta V gene segment behaved as functional or pseudogenic, an earlier analysis of approximately 590 of the donors relied on high-throughput TCR beta sequencing. Donor age, sex, ethnicity and CMV serostatus were compiled alongside the repertoire data. In a later genetic analysis, genome-wide SNP genotypes for 398 of the 666 donors were used, and that subset was treated as a discovery cohort. Every discovery cohort repertoire had been produced on one sequencing platform. HLA typing included class I and class II loci at four-digit resolution. Typing coverage varied by locus: roughly 629-630 donors for A, B, C, DRB1 and DQB1; about 520 for DQA1; more than 600 for DPA1; around 490 for DPB1. Because of strong linkage in the cohort, roughly five DR-DQ haplotypes were treated as single units for association and clustering. Among 300 to 500 genotyped donors of the cohort, an average of roughly 230,000 unique TCR beta nucleotide sequences was sequenced per donor, of which 15% to 20% were non-productive. Broad study findings and their caveats: This cohort had only TCR beta chains sequenced, and the lack of alpha or paired-chain data limited which features could be detected. The study gave a list of under 200 TCR beta chains associated with cytomegalovirus. In both the original and validation cohorts, the classifier was reported to diagnose cytomegalovirus status with high specificity and sensitivity. A later genetic analysis reported fewer N-insertions in productive TCRs among donors in an Asian-associated ancestry cluster than the roughly 690-donor mean. A cluster of highly shared sequence variants was judged likely to represent a technical artifact of the sequencing pipeline. In a later analysis, HLA-associated TCR beta chains were found to be more clonally expanded and to have lower generation probabilities than equally common non-associated chains. In a later analysis, over 15,000 TCR beta sequences were associated with specific HLA alleles at a false discovery rate of 0.05. A further reported finding was that TCR beta sequences accurately predicted the HLA-A and HLA-B alleles for most subjects in the first cohort. Because counts were too low, around 18 rarely observed V segments, including chromosome 9 orphons, were left out of the earlier analysis of a few hundred of the donors. Most CMV-associated TCR beta chains appeared to be HLA-restricted in a later analysis, and the HLA associations seemed to be driven largely by CMV exposure. The presence/absence analyses assumed that sequencing depth was roughly uniform across donors, and that assumption may not be true. In vitro tests confirmed that a few of the cytomegalovirus-associated TCR beta chains recognize cytomegalovirus antigens. In an earlier analysis of a few hundred of the donors, most TCR beta V segments were observed in productive rearrangements about 87% or about 30% of the time, broadly matching IMGT annotations. Because HLA typing was unavailable for some donors at each locus, only the typed subset was used in association tests. In a later genetic analysis, a missense DCLRE1C variant was associated with V-gene and J-gene trimming of TCR beta chains, and the association was replicated in an independent cohort. According to a later analysis, TCR association rates differed among HLA loci, with DRB1 alleles showing the most associated TCRs and HLA-C alleles showing the fewest. When HLA alleles, especially DR and DQ, strongly co-occurred, TCR associations were difficult to assign to individual alleles. Linkage disequilibrium might explain the correlated functional status among segregating V segments, but an unknown experimental factor could not be ruled out. Several of the top co-occurrence clusters appeared to be linked to parvovirus B19, influenza, CMV and Epstein-Barr virus, according to a later analysis. CMV serostatus was the only immune exposure information available for the cohort. While some public TCRs were present in many individuals, most TCR sequences turned up only very rarely across donors. The authors suggested that the approach could potentially be generalized to other disease states and immunological phenotypes.

As concerns this clone: Its cognate antigen has yet to be identified. No quality values exist for individual bases; no much larger clone is one base distant.

In total, 600 or so healthy bone marrow donors made up the cohort. Cohort members were all nominally healthy when sampled, although unrecorded immune exposures were likely present. The donor was CMV seronegative and belonged to the group of 352 seronegative cohort members. A peripheral blood sample was provided by each donor, and peripheral blood mononuclear cells were used for TCR beta sequencing. The Qiagen DNeasy Blood Extraction Kit was used to extract genomic DNA from the blood cell samples. The library was made by the immunoSEQ multiplex PCR assay. The multiplex PCR relied on a mix of 60 forward primers for TCR Vbeta segments and 13 reverse primers for TCR Jbeta segments. A multiplex PCR assay on genomic DNA amplified the CDR3 region of rearranged TCR beta genes. On the Illumina HiSeq System, the amplified TCR beta libraries were sequenced as 87-base-pair reads. The study's own analysis went as follows. Across the roughly 600 repertoires, a later analysis counted 78 million or so unique TCR beta chains, 9 million to 14 million of which were shared by at least two donors. To remove PCR and sequencing errors, raw reads were error-corrected and collapsed into unique sequences using a nearest-neighbor algorithm that merged closely related sequences. Alignment of CDR3 sequences to IMGT reference sequences was used to assign V, D and J gene segments. For a sequence to be retained, a match of at least six nucleotides was required to both a V gene segment and a J gene segment. Rearrangements were called productive when the CDR3 lacked stop codons and stayed in frame with V and J; all others were non-productive. Following IMGT convention, CDR3 was defined as the stretch from the second conserved V-encoded cysteine up to the conserved J-encoded phenylalanine. The earlier analysis of 500 to 600 of the donors excluded sequences that lacked an unambiguous match to a single V gene segment. An earlier analysis of approximately 590 of the donors called V segments functional above 56.7% productive rearrangements and segregating when the between-donor standard deviation exceeded 5%. A statistical classification framework was developed to diagnose cytomegalovirus status using the catalog of TCR beta chain sequences. In a later analysis, TCR nucleotide sequences were compared against IMGT/GENE-DB human TR gene sequences so that V and J genes could be assigned. The TCRdist pipeline was used in a later analysis to assign CDR3 sequences and most-parsimonious VDJ recombination scenarios. In a later analysis, every TCR beta chain was defined by the combination of its CDR3 amino acid sequence and its V-gene family, and reads without a unique V-gene family were dropped. To address suspected cross-contamination and a sequencing artifact, a later analysis removed a few hundred highly shared, low-generation-probability nucleotide sequences. In a later analysis, a clonal expansion index was calculated for each public chain from normalized within-repertoire ranks of inferred template counts. In a later analysis, generation probabilities were computed with a VDJ recombination model fitted to out-of-frame rearrangements, and the resulting probabilities were checked against IGoR. A later analysis scored TCR-TCR, TCR-HLA and TCR-CMV co-occurrence with hypergeometric tests, applying a repertoire-size bias correction to TCR pairs. To estimate false discovery rates, a later analysis permuted the HLA or CMV assignments 20 times. In a later analysis, co-occurring TCRs were grouped using DBSCAN, with TCRdist sequence similarity added in when clustering inside HLA-allele-positive subsets. For co-occurrence clustering, repertoires with fewer than 30,000 or more than 120,000 public chains were excluded, along with roughly 5 repertoires with anomalous nucleotide sharing. TCRdb obtained this table from immuneACCESS and retained in-frame rearrangements with V and J assigned. These tables miss some clones; where compared with another copy, unresolved V genes account for less than half of the shortfall, and the remainder is unexplained. The D gene and trimming were derived from the DNA, and the V and J assignments and clone size from that table. The sample records more than 200,000 clones, around 80% of which are singletons. 0.22% of the sample goes to the ten largest clones.

The sample was PBMCs. This sequence originates from a girl aged 2-9 years in good health and CMV-seronegative.

The DNA reads as follows: TGTGCCAGCAGCTTGGAGGGACAGGTGAATGAAAAACTGTTTTTT. Its product reads: CASSLEGQVNEKLFF. The chain was built from TRBV13 and TRBJ1-4; TRBD1 agrees with 8 junctional bases. The CDR3 runs 15 amino acids, cysteine and phenylalanine included. The only DNA kept is the CDR3, 45 bases in frame from the first base. V has 3 bases trimmed and J has 5 bases trimmed; junction bases matching no gene number 5. The germline V gene encodes CDR1 PRHDT and CDR2 FYEKMQ (reference sequence).